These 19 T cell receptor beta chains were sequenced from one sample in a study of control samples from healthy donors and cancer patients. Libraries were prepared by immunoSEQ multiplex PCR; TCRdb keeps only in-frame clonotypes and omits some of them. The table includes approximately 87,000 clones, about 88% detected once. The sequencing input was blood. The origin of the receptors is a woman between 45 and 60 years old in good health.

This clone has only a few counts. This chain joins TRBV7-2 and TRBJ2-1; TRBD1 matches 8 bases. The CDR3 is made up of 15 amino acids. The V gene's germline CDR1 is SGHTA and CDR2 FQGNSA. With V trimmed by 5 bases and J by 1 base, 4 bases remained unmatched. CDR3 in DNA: TGTGCCAGCAGCGCGGACAGGGCTTCCTACAATGAGCAGTTCTTC. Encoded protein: CASSADRASYNEQFF.

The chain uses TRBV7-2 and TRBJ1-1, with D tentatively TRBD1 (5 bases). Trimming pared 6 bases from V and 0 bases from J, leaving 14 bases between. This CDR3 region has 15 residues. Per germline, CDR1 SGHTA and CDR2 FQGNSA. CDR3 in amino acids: CASRGLGRLNTEAFF. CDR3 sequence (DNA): TGTGCCAGCAGGGGCTTGGGACGGCTGAACACTGAAGCTTTCTTT. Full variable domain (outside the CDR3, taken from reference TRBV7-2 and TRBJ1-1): GAGVSQSPSNKVTEKGKDVELRCDPISGHTALYWYRQSLGQGLEFLIYFQGNSAPDKSGLPSDRFSAERTGGSVSTLTIQRTQQEDSAVYLCASRGLGRLNTEAFFGQGTRLTVV.

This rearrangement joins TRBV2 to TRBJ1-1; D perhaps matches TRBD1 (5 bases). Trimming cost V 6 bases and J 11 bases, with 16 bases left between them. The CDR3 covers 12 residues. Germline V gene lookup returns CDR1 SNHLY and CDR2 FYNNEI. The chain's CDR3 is CASRRGGGSAFF. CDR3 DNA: TGTGCCAGCAGGAGGGGTGGTGGGAGTGCTTTCTTT. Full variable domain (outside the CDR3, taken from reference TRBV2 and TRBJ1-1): EPEVTQTPSHQVTQMGQEVILRCVPISNHLYFYWYRQILGQKVEFLVSFYNNEISEKSEIFDDQFSVERPDGSNFTLKIRSTKLEDSAMYFCASRRGGGSAFFGQGTRLTVV.

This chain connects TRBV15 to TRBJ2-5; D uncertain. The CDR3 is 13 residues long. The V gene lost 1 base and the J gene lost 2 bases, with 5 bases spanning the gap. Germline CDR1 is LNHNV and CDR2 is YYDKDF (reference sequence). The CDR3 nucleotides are TGTGCCACCAGCAGAGGACTTCAAGAGACCCAGTACTTC. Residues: CATSRGLQETQYF. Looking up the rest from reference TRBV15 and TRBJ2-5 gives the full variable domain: DAMVIQNPRYQVTQFGKPVTLSCSQTLNHNVMYWYQQKSSQAPKLLFHYYDKDFNNEADTPDNFQSRRPNTSFCFLDIRSPGLGDTAMYLCATSRGLQETQYFGPGTRLLVL.

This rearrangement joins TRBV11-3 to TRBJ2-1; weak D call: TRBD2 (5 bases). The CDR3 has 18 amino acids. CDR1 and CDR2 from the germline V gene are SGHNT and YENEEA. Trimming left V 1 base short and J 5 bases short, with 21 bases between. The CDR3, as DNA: TGTGCCAGCAGCTTAGTAAAAGCGGCTCAAGTTCTAGACAATGAGCAGTTCTTC. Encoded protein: CASSLVKAAQVLDNEQFF.

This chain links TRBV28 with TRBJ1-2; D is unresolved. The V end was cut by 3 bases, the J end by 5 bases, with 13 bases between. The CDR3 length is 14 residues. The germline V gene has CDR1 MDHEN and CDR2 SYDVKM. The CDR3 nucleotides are TGTGCCAGCAGTTTGGACCGCGCCCGATATGGCTACACCTTC. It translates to CASSLDRARYGYTF.

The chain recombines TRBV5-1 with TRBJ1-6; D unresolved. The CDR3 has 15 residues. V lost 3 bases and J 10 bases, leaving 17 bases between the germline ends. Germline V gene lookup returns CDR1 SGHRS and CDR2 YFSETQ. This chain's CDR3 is CASSSEHGSGSPLHF. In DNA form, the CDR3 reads TGCGCCAGCAGCTCCGAACACGGATCGGGGTCACCCCTCCACTTT. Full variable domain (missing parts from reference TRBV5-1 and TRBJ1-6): KAGVTQTPRYLIKTRGQQVTLSCSPISGHRSVSWYQQTPGQGLQFLFEYFSETQRNKGNFPGRFSGRQFSNSRSEMNVSTLELGDSALYLCASSSEHGSGSPLHFGNGTRLTVT.

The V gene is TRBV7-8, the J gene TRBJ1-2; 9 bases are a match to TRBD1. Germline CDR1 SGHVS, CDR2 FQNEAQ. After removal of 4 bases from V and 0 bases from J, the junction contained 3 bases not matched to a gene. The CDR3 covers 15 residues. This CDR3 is CASSYGQGTNYGYTF. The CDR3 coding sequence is TGTGCCAGCAGCTACGGACAGGGGACTAACTATGGCTACACCTTC.

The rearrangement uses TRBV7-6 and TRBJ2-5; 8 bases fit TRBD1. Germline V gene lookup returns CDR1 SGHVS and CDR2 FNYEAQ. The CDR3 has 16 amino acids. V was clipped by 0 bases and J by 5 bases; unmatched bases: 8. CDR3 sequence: CASSLAGTGQWETQYF. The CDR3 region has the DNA TGTGCCAGCAGCTTAGCCGGGACAGGCCAATGGGAGACCCAGTACTTC.

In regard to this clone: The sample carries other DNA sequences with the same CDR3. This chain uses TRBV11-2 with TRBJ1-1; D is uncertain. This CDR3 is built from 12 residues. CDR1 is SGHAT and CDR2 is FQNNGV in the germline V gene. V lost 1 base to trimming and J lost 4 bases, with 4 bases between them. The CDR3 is CASSLAGTEAFF. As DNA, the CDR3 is TGTGCCAGCAGCTTAGCGGGCACTGAAGCTTTCTTT. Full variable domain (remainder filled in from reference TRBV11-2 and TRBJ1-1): EAGVAQSPRYKIIEKRQSVAFWCNPISGHATLYWYQQILGQGPKLLIQFQNNGVVDDSQLPKDRFSAERLKGVDSTLKIQPAKLEDSAVYLCASSLAGTEAFFGQGTRLTVV.

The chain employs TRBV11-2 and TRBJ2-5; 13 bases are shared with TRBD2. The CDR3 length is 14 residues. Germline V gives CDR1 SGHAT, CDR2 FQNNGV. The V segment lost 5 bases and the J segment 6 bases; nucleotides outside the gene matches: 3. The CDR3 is CASSPTSGGQTQYF. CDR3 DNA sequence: TGTGCCAGCAGCCCGACTAGCGGGGGGCAGACCCAGTACTTC.

The CDR3 DNA reads TGTGCCAGCAGTTTTGGACGGGGGATAGATACGCAGTATTTT. It codes for CASSFGRGIDTQYF. This rearrangement joins TRBV6-5 to TRBJ2-3; the D gene is possibly TRBD2 (6 bases). The CDR3 extends over 14 amino acids. With 4 bases removed from V and 5 bases from J, the gap between germline ends came to 13 bases. From germline, CDR1 is MNHEY and CDR2 SVGAGI.

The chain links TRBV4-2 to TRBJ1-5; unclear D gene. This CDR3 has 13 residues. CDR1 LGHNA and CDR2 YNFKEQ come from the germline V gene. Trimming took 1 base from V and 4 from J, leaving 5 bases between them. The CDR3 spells CASSQGENQPQHF. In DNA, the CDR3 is TGTGCCAGCAGCCAAGGGGAGAATCAGCCCCAGCATTTT.

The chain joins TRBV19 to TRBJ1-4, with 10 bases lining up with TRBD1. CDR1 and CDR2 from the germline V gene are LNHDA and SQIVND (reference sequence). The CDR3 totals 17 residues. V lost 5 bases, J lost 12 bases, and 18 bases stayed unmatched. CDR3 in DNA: TGTGCCAGTAGTGCGCTCCGGGACAGGGGCCCTCATGGTGAACTGTTTTTT. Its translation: CASSALRDRGPHGELFF.

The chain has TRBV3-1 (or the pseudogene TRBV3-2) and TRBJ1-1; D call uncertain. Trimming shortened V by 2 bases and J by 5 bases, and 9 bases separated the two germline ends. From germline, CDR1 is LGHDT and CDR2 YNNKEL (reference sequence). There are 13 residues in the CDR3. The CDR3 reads CASSQSFRTEAFF. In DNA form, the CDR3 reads TGTGCCAGCAGCCAATCATTCAGGACTGAAGCTTTCTTT.

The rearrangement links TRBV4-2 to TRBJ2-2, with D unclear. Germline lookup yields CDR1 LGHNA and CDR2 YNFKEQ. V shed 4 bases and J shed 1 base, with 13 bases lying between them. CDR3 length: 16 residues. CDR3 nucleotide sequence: TGTGCCAGCAGCCCGTTAGACGGATGGAACACCGGGGAGCTGTTTTTT. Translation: CASSPLDGWNTGELFF.

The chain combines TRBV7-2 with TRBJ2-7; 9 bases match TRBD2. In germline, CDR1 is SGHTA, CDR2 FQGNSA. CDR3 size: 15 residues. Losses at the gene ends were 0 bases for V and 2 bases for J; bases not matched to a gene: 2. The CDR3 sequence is CASSLAPSGAYEQYF. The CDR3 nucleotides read TGTGCCAGCAGCTTAGCCCCTAGCGGGGCCTACGAGCAGTACTTC. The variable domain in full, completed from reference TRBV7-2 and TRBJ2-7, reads GAGVSQSPSNKVTEKGKDVELRCDPISGHTALYWYRQSLGQGLEFLIYFQGNSAPDKSGLPSDRFSAERTGGSVSTLTIQRTQQEDSAVYLCASSLAPSGAYEQYFGPGTRLTVT.

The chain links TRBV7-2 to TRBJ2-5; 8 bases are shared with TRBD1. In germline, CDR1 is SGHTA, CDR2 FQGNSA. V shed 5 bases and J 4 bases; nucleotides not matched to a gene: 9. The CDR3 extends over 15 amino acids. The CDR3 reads CASSRDRGSGETQYF. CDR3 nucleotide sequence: TGTGCCAGCAGCCGTGACAGGGGCTCAGGAGAGACCCAGTACTTC.

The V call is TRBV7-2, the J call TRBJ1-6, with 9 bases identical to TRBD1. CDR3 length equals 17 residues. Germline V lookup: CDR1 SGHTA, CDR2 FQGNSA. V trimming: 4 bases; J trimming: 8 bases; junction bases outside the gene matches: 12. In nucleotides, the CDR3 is TGTGCCAGCAGCTCTGGGGGGACAGGGCGAAGATATTCACCCCTCCACTTT. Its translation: CASSSGGTGRRYSPLHF. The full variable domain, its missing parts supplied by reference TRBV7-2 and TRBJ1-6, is GAGVSQSPSNKVTEKGKDVELRCDPISGHTALYWYRQSLGQGLEFLIYFQGNSAPDKSGLPSDRFSAERTGGSVSTLTIQRTQQEDSAVYLCASSSGGTGRRYSPLHFGNGTRLTVT.